This is a list of T cell receptor beta chains from one sample in a study of Ad26.COV2.S vaccination and SARS-CoV-2 variants. Assay used: immunoSEQ multiplex PCR; TCRdb lists only in-frame clones, some missing. The data contain around 310,000 clones, roughly 90% of them singletons. The sequencing here drew on peripheral blood, taken in a trial of Ad26.COV2.S vaccine versus placebo. The origin of the receptors is a person aged 18-60 years who received the Ad26.COV2.S COVID-19 vaccine or a placebo. Both conserved end residues are part of each CDR3. Fields, in order: J gene, clone size, V gene, D gene, CDR3 length, CDR3 DNA, CDR3 protein. The D gene is left open where the match is weak. Rows may omit the clone size; those that give it use once, few, many or a size class.

j_call: TRBJ1-2; clone_size: -; v_call: TRBV24-1; d_call: -; cdr3_length: 12; cdr3_nt: TGTGCCACTTCGGACGGAGGATATGGCTACACCTTC; cdr3_aa: CATSDGGYGYTF
j_call: TRBJ1-1; clone_size: -; v_call: TRBV18; d_call: TRBD1; cdr3_length: 16; cdr3_nt: TGTGCCAGCTCACCACCAGTAGGACAGGGTCGGAGTGAAGCTTTCTTT; cdr3_aa: CASSPPVGQGRSEAFF
j_call: TRBJ2-3; clone_size: -; v_call: TRBV4-3; d_call: -; cdr3_length: 17; cdr3_nt: TGCGCCAGCAGCCAAGTCGTCGCGGGGGCCAGCACAGATACGCAGTATTTT; cdr3_aa: CASSQVVAGASTDTQYF
j_call: TRBJ2-5; clone_size: few; v_call: TRBV13; d_call: -; cdr3_length: 16; cdr3_nt: TGTGCCAGCAGCTTCCGTGGACGCCCGTACCAAGAGACCCAGTACTTC; cdr3_aa: CASSFRGRPYQETQYF
j_call: TRBJ2-5; clone_size: -; v_call: TRBV5-4; d_call: -; cdr3_length: 12; cdr3_nt: TGTGCCAGCAGCGGAGACCAAGAGACCCAGTACTTC; cdr3_aa: CASSGDQETQYF
j_call: TRBJ1-2; clone_size: -; v_call: TRBV13; d_call: TRBD1; cdr3_length: 17; cdr3_nt: TGTGCCAGCAGCTTAGGATCGGGACAGGGGTTTGGCTATGGCTACACCTTC; cdr3_aa: CASSLGSGQGFGYGYTF
j_call: TRBJ1-2; clone_size: -; v_call: TRBV5-4; d_call: TRBD1; cdr3_length: 18; cdr3_nt: TGTGCCAGCAGCTTGGGGGGGACAGGGGGCGCCTTAGGCTATGGCTACACCTTC; cdr3_aa: CASSLGGTGGALGYGYTF
j_call: TRBJ1-5; clone_size: -; v_call: TRBV7-2; d_call: TRBD1; cdr3_length: 13; cdr3_nt: TGTGCCAGCTCCGGACAGGGGTATCAGCCCCAGCATTTT; cdr3_aa: CASSGQGYQPQHF
j_call: TRBJ1-1; clone_size: -; v_call: TRBV25-1; d_call: -; cdr3_length: 13; cdr3_nt: TGTGCCAGCAGTGAAGTCGCCCCCTCTGAAGCTTTCTTT; cdr3_aa: CASSEVAPSEAFF
j_call: TRBJ1-4; clone_size: -; v_call: TRBV7-9; d_call: -; cdr3_length: 16; cdr3_nt: TGTGCCAGCAGCCCCTTTTTAACAGGCGTTCGTGAAAAACTGTTTTTT; cdr3_aa: CASSPFLTGVREKLFF
j_call: TRBJ1-4; clone_size: few; v_call: TRBV4-3; d_call: TRBD1; cdr3_length: 16; cdr3_nt: TGCGCCAGCAGCCAAGACGGACAGGGCACCAGTGAAAAACTGTTTTTT; cdr3_aa: CASSQDGQGTSEKLFF
j_call: TRBJ2-3; clone_size: -; v_call: TRBV5-1; d_call: -; cdr3_length: 16; cdr3_nt: TGCGCCAGCTGGCCTGGGGTGCGCACGGTCCCAGATACGCAGTATTTT; cdr3_aa: CASWPGVRTVPDTQYF
j_call: TRBJ1-4; clone_size: -; v_call: TRBV5-1; d_call: -; cdr3_length: 12; cdr3_nt: TGCGCCAGCAGCTTGGATCAGCTGCAACTGTTTTTT; cdr3_aa: CASSLDQLQLFF
j_call: TRBJ1-1; clone_size: -; v_call: TRBV3-1/TRBV3-2; d_call: TRBD1; cdr3_length: 17; cdr3_nt: TGTGCCAGCAGCCCGTCGGGCAGGGGGCCGCGGAGCACTGAAGCTTTCTTT; cdr3_aa: CASSPSGRGPRSTEAFF
j_call: TRBJ1-1; clone_size: -; v_call: TRBV27; d_call: -; cdr3_length: 14; cdr3_nt: TGTGCCAGCAGGAGCAGGGAAATGAACACTGAAGCTTTCTTT; cdr3_aa: CASRSREMNTEAFF
j_call: TRBJ2-1; clone_size: -; v_call: TRBV7-2; d_call: TRBD2; cdr3_length: 14; cdr3_nt: TGTGCCAGCAGGGGCTCTAGCGGGAGTGGTGAGCAGTTCTTC; cdr3_aa: CASRGSSGSGEQFF
j_call: TRBJ2-1; clone_size: -; v_call: TRBV5-1; d_call: -; cdr3_length: 12; cdr3_nt: TGCGCCAGCAGCTTGGGGGACACCCAGCCGTTCTTC; cdr3_aa: CASSLGDTQPFF
j_call: TRBJ1-1; clone_size: -; v_call: TRBV5-6; d_call: -; cdr3_length: 12; cdr3_nt: TGTGCCAGCAGCTTGGGTCGGTATGAAGCTTTCTTT; cdr3_aa: CASSLGRYEAFF
j_call: TRBJ2-1; clone_size: -; v_call: TRBV5-1; d_call: TRBD2; cdr3_length: 16; cdr3_nt: TGCGCCAGCAGCTTGGCGGTGGCGGGGGGGAAAATTGAGCAGTTCTTC; cdr3_aa: CASSLAVAGGKIEQFF
j_call: TRBJ2-2; clone_size: -; v_call: TRBV7-8; d_call: TRBD2; cdr3_length: 17; cdr3_nt: TGTGCCAGCAGCTCCGACCAACTAGCGGGGATTCCCGGGGAGCTGTTTTTT; cdr3_aa: CASSSDQLAGIPGELFF
j_call: TRBJ1-2; clone_size: -; v_call: TRBV4-3; d_call: TRBD1; cdr3_length: 17; cdr3_nt: TGCGCCAGCAGCCCATTAACAGGGGGCATCGATAACTATGGCTACACCTTC; cdr3_aa: CASSPLTGGIDNYGYTF
j_call: TRBJ2-5; clone_size: -; v_call: TRBV7-2; d_call: -; cdr3_length: 13; cdr3_nt: TGTGCCAGCAGCCGTGGAGTAGGGGAGACCCAGTACTTC; cdr3_aa: CASSRGVGETQYF
j_call: TRBJ1-1; clone_size: -; v_call: TRBV13; d_call: -; cdr3_length: 15; cdr3_nt: TGTGCCAGCAGCTTAGATGGGGGGCTGATCACTGAAGCTTTCTTT; cdr3_aa: CASSLDGGLITEAFF
j_call: TRBJ2-7; clone_size: -; v_call: TRBV7-9; d_call: -; cdr3_length: 13; cdr3_nt: TGTGCCAGCAGCACCCAGGACAACTACGAGCAGTACTTC; cdr3_aa: CASSTQDNYEQYF
j_call: TRBJ1-1; clone_size: -; v_call: TRBV4-3; d_call: TRBD1; cdr3_length: 14; cdr3_nt: TGCGCCAGCAGCCAGACCAGGGGGAATACTGAAGCTTTCTTT; cdr3_aa: CASSQTRGNTEAFF
j_call: TRBJ1-4; clone_size: -; v_call: TRBV6-5; d_call: -; cdr3_length: 14; cdr3_nt: TGTGCCAGCAGTATGGAGGCAGGGAATGAAAAACTGTTTTTT; cdr3_aa: CASSMEAGNEKLFF
j_call: TRBJ1-2; clone_size: -; v_call: TRBV28; d_call: -; cdr3_length: 16; cdr3_nt: TGTGCCAGCACCACCCCCGGGGACACTGTCTTCTATGGCTACACCTTC; cdr3_aa: CASTTPGDTVFYGYTF
j_call: TRBJ1-2; clone_size: -; v_call: TRBV10-3; d_call: -; cdr3_length: 15; cdr3_nt: TGTGCCATCAGTGAGAAGGAGGGGAGGGACTATGGCTACACCTTC; cdr3_aa: CAISEKEGRDYGYTF
j_call: TRBJ1-5; clone_size: few; v_call: TRBV19; d_call: TRBD1; cdr3_length: 16; cdr3_nt: TGTGCCAGTAGTAAGGGACAGTTCTATAGCAATCAGCCCCAGCATTTT; cdr3_aa: CASSKGQFYSNQPQHF
j_call: TRBJ2-1; clone_size: -; v_call: TRBV10-3; d_call: -; cdr3_length: 14; cdr3_nt: TGTGCCATCAGTGAGGATTCGGTTTACAATGAGCAGTTCTTC; cdr3_aa: CAISEDSVYNEQFF
j_call: TRBJ2-6; clone_size: -; v_call: TRBV29-1; d_call: -; cdr3_length: 11; cdr3_nt: TGCAGCGTTGAGGGGGCCAACGTCCTGACTTTC; cdr3_aa: CSVEGANVLTF
j_call: TRBJ2-1; clone_size: -; v_call: TRBV5-1; d_call: -; cdr3_length: 13; cdr3_nt: TGCGCCAGCAGCTTTGAGGATGACAATGAGCAGTTCTTC; cdr3_aa: CASSFEDDNEQFF
j_call: TRBJ1-2; clone_size: -; v_call: TRBV6-2/TRBV6-3; d_call: -; cdr3_length: 18; cdr3_nt: TGTGCCAGCAGTTACCCATCCTTTAAGGAGGGAAGTAGCTATGGCTACACCTTC; cdr3_aa: CASSYPSFKEGSSYGYTF
j_call: TRBJ1-1; clone_size: -; v_call: TRBV15; d_call: TRBD1; cdr3_length: 12; cdr3_nt: TGTGCCACCGGGGGACAGGGGACTGAAGCTTTCTTT; cdr3_aa: CATGGQGTEAFF
j_call: TRBJ1-5; clone_size: -; v_call: TRBV6-2/TRBV6-3; d_call: -; cdr3_length: 15; cdr3_nt: TGTGCCAGCAGTTACGATGGGAACAGTCCCCAGCCCCAGCATTTT; cdr3_aa: CASSYDGNSPQPQHF
j_call: TRBJ1-4; clone_size: once; v_call: TRBV10-3; d_call: -; cdr3_length: 16; cdr3_nt: TGTGCCATCAGTGAGGGCTACAGGGTGGGGGTAGAAAAACTGTTTTTT; cdr3_aa: CAISEGYRVGVEKLFF
j_call: TRBJ1-2; clone_size: -; v_call: TRBV7-2; d_call: -; cdr3_length: 14; cdr3_nt: TGTGCCAGCAGCCTTGAACAGGGTGTCTATGGCTACACCTTC; cdr3_aa: CASSLEQGVYGYTF
j_call: TRBJ2-3; clone_size: -; v_call: TRBV30; d_call: -; cdr3_length: 15; cdr3_nt: TGTGCCTTTAATGGGGCCGACCCTCGCACAGATACGCAGTATTTT; cdr3_aa: CAFNGADPRTDTQYF
j_call: TRBJ2-7; clone_size: once; v_call: TRBV3-1/TRBV3-2; d_call: -; cdr3_length: 14; cdr3_nt: TGTGCCAGCACCATAGGACTATCCTCCTACGAGCAGTACTTC; cdr3_aa: CASTIGLSSYEQYF
j_call: TRBJ1-5; clone_size: -; v_call: TRBV7-2; d_call: -; cdr3_length: 15; cdr3_nt: TGTGCCAGCAGCTTAGTCGGCTCACAGAATCAGCCCCAGCATTTT; cdr3_aa: CASSLVGSQNQPQHF
j_call: TRBJ2-2; clone_size: -; v_call: TRBV6-5; d_call: -; cdr3_length: 15; cdr3_nt: TGTGCCAGCAGTTTTGGGGTGCAACCAACCGGGGAGCTGTTTTTT; cdr3_aa: CASSFGVQPTGELFF
j_call: TRBJ1-5; clone_size: -; v_call: TRBV7-2; d_call: -; cdr3_length: 14; cdr3_nt: TGTGCCAGCAGCTCACAGGGTTTGAATCAGCCCCAGCATTTT; cdr3_aa: CASSSQGLNQPQHF
j_call: TRBJ2-1; clone_size: -; v_call: TRBV3-1/TRBV3-2; d_call: TRBD2; cdr3_length: 15; cdr3_nt: TGTGCCAGCAGCCGTAGCGGGCCTTCCTACAATGAGCAGTTCTTC; cdr3_aa: CASSRSGPSYNEQFF
j_call: TRBJ2-3; clone_size: -; v_call: TRBV5-1; d_call: TRBD2; cdr3_length: 15; cdr3_nt: TGCGCCAGCAGCGCGGGACTAGCTGGCACAGATACGCAGTATTTT; cdr3_aa: CASSAGLAGTDTQYF
j_call: TRBJ2-1; clone_size: -; v_call: TRBV27; d_call: -; cdr3_length: 14; cdr3_nt: TGTGCCAGCAGTTTTTGGACGGATTACAATGAGCAGTTCTTC; cdr3_aa: CASSFWTDYNEQFF
j_call: TRBJ1-2; clone_size: -; v_call: TRBV6-6; d_call: -; cdr3_length: 13; cdr3_nt: TGTGCCAGCAGTTACAATGGGGACTATGGCTACACCTTC; cdr3_aa: CASSYNGDYGYTF
j_call: TRBJ2-3; clone_size: -; v_call: TRBV6-2/TRBV6-3; d_call: -; cdr3_length: 12; cdr3_nt: TGTGCCAGCAGTTACTTGAGGGAAGGGCAGTATTTT; cdr3_aa: CASSYLREGQYF
j_call: TRBJ2-6; clone_size: -; v_call: TRBV19; d_call: -; cdr3_length: 15; cdr3_nt: TGTGCCAGTACCGGACAGCAGACTGGGGCCAACGTCCTGACTTTC; cdr3_aa: CASTGQQTGANVLTF
j_call: TRBJ2-3; clone_size: once; v_call: TRBV6-1; d_call: TRBD2; cdr3_length: 17; cdr3_nt: TGTGCCAGCAGGGAAATGGGACTAGCGGGAGGGGCAGATACGCAGTATTTT; cdr3_aa: CASREMGLAGGADTQYF
j_call: TRBJ1-1; clone_size: -; v_call: TRBV6-5; d_call: TRBD1; cdr3_length: 15; cdr3_nt: TGTGCCAGCAAAGGGGACAGGGGGGTTCACACTGAAGCTTTCTTT; cdr3_aa: CASKGDRGVHTEAFF
j_call: TRBJ1-2; clone_size: -; v_call: TRBV7-8; d_call: -; cdr3_length: 18; cdr3_nt: TGTGCCAGCAGCTTAGCGCGTTTTAGGGACACTTCGAGAGGTGGCTACACCTTC; cdr3_aa: CASSLARFRDTSRGGYTF
j_call: TRBJ1-6; clone_size: -; v_call: TRBV23-1; d_call: -; cdr3_length: 16; cdr3_nt: TGCGCCAGCAGTCAATCGAAGCAGGCGGAAAATTCACCCCTCCACTTT; cdr3_aa: CASSQSKQAENSPLHF